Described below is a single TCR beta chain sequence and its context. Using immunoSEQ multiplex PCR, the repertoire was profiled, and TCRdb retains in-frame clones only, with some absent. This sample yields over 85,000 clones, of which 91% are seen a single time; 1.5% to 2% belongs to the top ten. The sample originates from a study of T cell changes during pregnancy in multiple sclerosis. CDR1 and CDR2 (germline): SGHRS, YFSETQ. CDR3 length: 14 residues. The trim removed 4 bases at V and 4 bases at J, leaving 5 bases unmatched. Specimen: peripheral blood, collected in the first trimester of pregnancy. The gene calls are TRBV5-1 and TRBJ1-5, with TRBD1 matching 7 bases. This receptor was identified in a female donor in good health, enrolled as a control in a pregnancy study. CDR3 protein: CASSTGTANQPQHF. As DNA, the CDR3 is TGCGCCAGCAGCACTGGGACAGCAAATCAGCCCCAGCATTTT.